The rows below give T cell receptor beta chains drawn from one sample of a study of control samples from healthy donors and cancer patients. The repertoire was sequenced with immunoSEQ multiplex PCR; TCRdb's copy has only in-frame clones and lacks some. The sample yields more than 85,000 clones, around 92% seen once. Material: blood. All receptors derive from a woman aged 18-29 years in good health. CDR3s leave out the opening cysteine and the closing phenylalanine or tryptophan. Each record gives: V gene, clone size, J gene, CDR3 length, CDR3 protein. Expanded clones get a size class; other rows say once, few or many, or leave the size out.

TRBV11-3	NA	TRBJ2-7	14	ASSLDRRGTAYEQY
TRBV5-5	NA	TRBJ2-1	13	ASSLAGGTNNEQF
TRBV18	NA	TRBJ1-5	15	ASSPFSAGVRNQPQH
TRBV5-6	NA	TRBJ1-3	14	ASSLGLGSSGNTIY
TRBV10-2	NA	TRBJ1-1	11	ASSESGHPEAF
TRBV6-5	NA	TRBJ2-3	14	ASSYSHPRGGDTQY
TRBV4-3	NA	TRBJ1-6	13	ASSQVTQGFSPLH
TRBV11-3	NA	TRBJ2-2	12	ASSFGEYTGELF
TRBV6-1	NA	TRBJ2-5	13	ASSEEIGVRETQY
TRBV6-5	NA	TRBJ2-3	12	AAEERLSTDTQY
TRBV12-3/TRBV12-4	NA	TRBJ1-5	10	ASSLEARPQH
TRBV19	NA	TRBJ1-4	11	ASSIDSIEKLF
TRBV5-1	NA	TRBJ2-3	13	ASSLGDRGTDTQY
TRBV6-1	NA	TRBJ1-4	13	ASSESQGINEKLF
TRBV13	few	TRBJ1-5	14	ASSLWSMGGNQPQH
TRBV10-2	NA	TRBJ2-1	11	ASSVLRDNEQF
TRBV7-8	NA	TRBJ1-5	14	ASSTRGGISNQPQH
TRBV7-8	medium-sized	TRBJ1-5	14	ASSLNYRDRDQPQH
TRBV13	NA	TRBJ1-2	12	ASSLVGRDYGYT
TRBV12-3/TRBV12-4	once	TRBJ1-1	9	ASSSAWEAF
TRBV5-6	NA	TRBJ1-2	12	ASSPGELGYGYT
TRBV7-2	once	TRBJ2-1	12	ASSPETSGGPQF
TRBV12-3/TRBV12-4	NA	TRBJ1-6	10	ASSFSDSPLH
TRBV18	NA	TRBJ2-7	12	ASSPRTEPYEQY
TRBV5-8	NA	TRBJ1-5	15	ASSLDLGAISNQPQH
TRBV29-1	NA	TRBJ1-2	11	SVEDGGTAGYT
TRBV27	NA	TRBJ2-2	11	ASSFFAGGELF
TRBV6-2/TRBV6-3	NA	TRBJ2-3	16	ASSYGAGVSWGTDTQY
TRBV30	few	TRBJ1-1	12	AWSGDTLQTEAF
TRBV5-1	NA	TRBJ1-3	14	ASSLVPGSSGNTIY
TRBV27	NA	TRBJ1-6	13	ASSLLGTPNSPLH
TRBV9	few	TRBJ1-1	12	ASSASTVNTEAF
TRBV2	NA	TRBJ2-7	11	ASSEDRVNEQY
TRBV7-2	NA	TRBJ1-5	11	ASNRGGGQPQH
TRBV6-2/TRBV6-3	NA	TRBJ2-3	13	ASSRTGGWGDTQY
TRBV21-1	NA	TRBJ1-2	11	ASRTGGIYGYT
TRBV28	NA	TRBJ1-1	11	ASVPNGHTEAF
TRBV27	NA	TRBJ2-1	13	ASSPRGFSYDEQF
TRBV6-2/TRBV6-3	NA	TRBJ2-2	12	ASSYGIRTGELF
TRBV6-6	NA	TRBJ2-1	14	ASKPTSGTGGGEQF
TRBV15	NA	TRBJ1-5	13	ATSRVRFSGQPQH
TRBV19	NA	TRBJ2-7	12	ASSNRDPAYEQY
TRBV21-1	once	TRBJ1-5	12	ASRNRDSNQPQH
TRBV3-1/TRBV3-2	NA	TRBJ2-7	9	ASRQGYEQY